Below, one TCR beta chain is given with its context. Patients of the Seattle cohort, enrolled during active infection, were followed longitudinally. These data belong to a study of blood T cell repertoires in COVID-19. The wider study: Researchers got acute and convalescent COVID-19 samples from the United States, Italy and Spain. Sample material is recorded as cDNA or gDNA derived from T cells, B-cell-depleted T cells, or PBMCs.

Methods used by the authors: Amplified reference gene primers provided the basis for estimating nucleated cell counts. Using immunoSEQ multiplex PCR, the repertoire was profiled, and TCRdb retains in-frame clones only, with some absent. D and trimming were read from the DNA, whereas the V and J calls and clone size are those reported in that table. Counted here are some 350,000 clones, roughly nine tenths occurring once; the ten biggest clones make up about 3%. The sample comprised peripheral blood. This TCR was recovered from a woman under 40 with COVID-19, enrolled during active disease.

Written as DNA, the CDR3 is TGTGCCATCAGTGAGTCAAGTGGGAGGGCGGGCAGAAATACGCAGTATTTT. This gives the protein CAISESSGRAGRNTQYF. V is TRBV10-3 and J is TRBJ2-3; 7 bases are shared with TRBD2. The CDR3 has 17 residues. CDR1 and CDR2 (germline): ENHRY, SYGVKD. V trimming: 0 bases; J trimming: 7 bases; junction bases outside the gene matches: 13.